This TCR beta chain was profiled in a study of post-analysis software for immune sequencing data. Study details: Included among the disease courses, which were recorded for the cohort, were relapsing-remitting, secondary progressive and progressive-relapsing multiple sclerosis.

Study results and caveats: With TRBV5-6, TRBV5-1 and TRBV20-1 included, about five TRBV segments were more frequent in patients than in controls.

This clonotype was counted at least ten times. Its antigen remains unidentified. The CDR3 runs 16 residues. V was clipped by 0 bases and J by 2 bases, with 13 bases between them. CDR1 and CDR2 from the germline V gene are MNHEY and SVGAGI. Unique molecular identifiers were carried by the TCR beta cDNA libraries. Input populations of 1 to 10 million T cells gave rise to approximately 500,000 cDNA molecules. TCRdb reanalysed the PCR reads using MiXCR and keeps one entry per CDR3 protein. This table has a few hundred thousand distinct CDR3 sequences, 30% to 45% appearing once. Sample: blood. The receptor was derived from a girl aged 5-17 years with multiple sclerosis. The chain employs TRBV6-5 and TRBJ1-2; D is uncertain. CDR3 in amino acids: CASSYSPGGGNYGYTF. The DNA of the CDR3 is TGTGCCAGCAGTTACTCTCCAGGTGGAGGGAACTATGGCTACACCTTC.